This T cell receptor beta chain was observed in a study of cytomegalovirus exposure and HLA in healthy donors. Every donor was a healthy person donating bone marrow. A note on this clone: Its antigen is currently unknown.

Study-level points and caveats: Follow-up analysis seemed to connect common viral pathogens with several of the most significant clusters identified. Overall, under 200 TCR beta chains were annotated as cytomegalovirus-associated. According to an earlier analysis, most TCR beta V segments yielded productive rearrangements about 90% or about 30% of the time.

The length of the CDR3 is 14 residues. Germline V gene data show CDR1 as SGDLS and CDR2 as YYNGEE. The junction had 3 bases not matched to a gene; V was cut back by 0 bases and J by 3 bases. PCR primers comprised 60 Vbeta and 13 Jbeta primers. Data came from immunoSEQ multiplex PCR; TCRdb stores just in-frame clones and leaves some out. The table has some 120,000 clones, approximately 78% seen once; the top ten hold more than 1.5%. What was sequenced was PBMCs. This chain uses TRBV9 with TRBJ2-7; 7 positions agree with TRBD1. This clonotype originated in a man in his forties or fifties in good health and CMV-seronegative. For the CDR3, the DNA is TGTGCCAGCAGCGTAGGACAGGGAAACTACGAGCAGTACTTC. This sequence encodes CASSVGQGNYEQYF.